This T cell receptor (beta chain) originates from a study of blood T cell repertoires in COVID-19. Whole-study context: Collection of acute and convalescent COVID-19 samples took place in the United States, Italy and Spain. PBMCs, B-cell-depleted T cells, or T cells were the source of the cDNA or gDNA that made up the material.

The CDR3 is made up of 12 amino acids. V was pared by 7 bases and J by 6 bases, with 4 bases of the junction left unmatched. Germline V gene sequence: CDR1 SNHLY, CDR2 FYNNEI. In the original workflow: From reference gene primer amplification, estimates of nucleated cell counts were derived. TCRdb's copy holds only in-frame clones and misses some; the assay was immunoSEQ multiplex PCR. That table is the source of V, J and clone size, and D and trimming were worked out from the DNA. The sample gives under 200,000 clones, over 75% of which show up once; around 7% is in the top ten. Sequencing was done on a sample of peripheral blood. V is TRBV2 and J is TRBJ2-3, with 7 bases identical to TRBD2. The source is a man between 70 and 80 years old with active or convalescent COVID-19. CDR3 DNA sequence: TGTGCCAGCAATCTTAGCGGGGATACGCAGTATTTT. Its protein product is CASNLSGDTQYF.